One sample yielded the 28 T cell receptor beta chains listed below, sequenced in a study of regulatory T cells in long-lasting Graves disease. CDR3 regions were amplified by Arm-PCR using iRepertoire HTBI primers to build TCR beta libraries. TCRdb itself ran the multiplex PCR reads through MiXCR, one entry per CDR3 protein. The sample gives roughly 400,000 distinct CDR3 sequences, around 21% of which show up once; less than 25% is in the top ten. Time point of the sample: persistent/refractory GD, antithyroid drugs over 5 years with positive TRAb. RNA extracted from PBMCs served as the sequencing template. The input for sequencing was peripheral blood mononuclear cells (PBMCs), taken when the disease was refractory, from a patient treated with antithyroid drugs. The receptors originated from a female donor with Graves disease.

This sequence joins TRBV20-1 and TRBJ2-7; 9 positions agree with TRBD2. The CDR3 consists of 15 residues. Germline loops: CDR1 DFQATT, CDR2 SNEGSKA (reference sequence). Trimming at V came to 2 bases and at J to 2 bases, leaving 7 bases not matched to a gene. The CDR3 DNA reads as TGCAGTGCTAGACATTCAGCGGGAGGCCCCTACGAGCAGTACTTC. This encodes CSARHSAGGPYEQYF.

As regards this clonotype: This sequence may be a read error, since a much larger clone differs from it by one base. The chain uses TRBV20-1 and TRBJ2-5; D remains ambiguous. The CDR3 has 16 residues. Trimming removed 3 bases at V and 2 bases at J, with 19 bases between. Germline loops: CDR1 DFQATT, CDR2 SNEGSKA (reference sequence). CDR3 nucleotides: TGCAGTGCTAGCGCGGATTTCGCTTCACCTCAAGAGACCCAGTACTTC. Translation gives CSASADFASPQETQYF.

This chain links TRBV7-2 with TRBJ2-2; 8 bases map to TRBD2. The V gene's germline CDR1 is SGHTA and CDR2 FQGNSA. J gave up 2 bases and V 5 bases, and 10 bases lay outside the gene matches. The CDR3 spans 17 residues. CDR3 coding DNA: TGTGCCAGCAGCAGACAAATAGCGGGATTAAACACCGGGGAGCTGTTTTTT. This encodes CASSRQIAGLNTGELFF.

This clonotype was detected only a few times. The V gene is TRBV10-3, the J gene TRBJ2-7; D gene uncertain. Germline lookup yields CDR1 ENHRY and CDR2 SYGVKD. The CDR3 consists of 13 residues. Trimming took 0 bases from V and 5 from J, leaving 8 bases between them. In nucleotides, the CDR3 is TGTGCCATCAGTGAGTCAAAGATTGACGAGCAGTACTTC. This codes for CAISESKIDEQYF.

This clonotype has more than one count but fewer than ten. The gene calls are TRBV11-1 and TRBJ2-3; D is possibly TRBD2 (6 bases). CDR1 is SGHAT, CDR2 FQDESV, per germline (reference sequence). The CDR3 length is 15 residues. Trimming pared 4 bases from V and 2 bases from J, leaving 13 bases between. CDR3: CASSSGDFHTDTQYF. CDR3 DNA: TGTGCCAGCAGCTCGGGGGACTTTCACACAGATACGCAGTATTTT. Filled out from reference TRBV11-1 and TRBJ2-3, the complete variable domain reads EAEVAQSPRYKITEKSQAVAFWCDPISGHATLYWYRQILGQGPELLVQFQDESVVDDSQLPKDRFSAERLKGVDSTLKIQPAELGDSAMYLCASSSGDFHTDTQYFGPGTRLTVL.

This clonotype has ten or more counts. DNA of the CDR3: TGCAGTGCTAGAGGCGGGACTAGCGGGAGGTGGGTCGGTGTGGAGACCCAGTACTTC. It encodes CSARGGTSGRWVGVETQYF. The rearrangement links TRBV20-1 to TRBJ2-5; the match to TRBD2 covers 15 bases. Trimming took 1 base from V and 5 from J; bases not matched to a gene: 14. The CDR3 is 19 amino acids. Per germline, CDR1 DFQATT and CDR2 SNEGSKA (reference sequence).

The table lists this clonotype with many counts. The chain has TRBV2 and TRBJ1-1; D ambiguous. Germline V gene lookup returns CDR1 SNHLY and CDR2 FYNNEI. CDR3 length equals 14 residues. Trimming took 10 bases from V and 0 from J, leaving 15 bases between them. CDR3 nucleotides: TGTGCCAATAAGGAAGGTAGTTTGAACACTGAAGCTTTCTTT. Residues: CANKEGSLNTEAFF.

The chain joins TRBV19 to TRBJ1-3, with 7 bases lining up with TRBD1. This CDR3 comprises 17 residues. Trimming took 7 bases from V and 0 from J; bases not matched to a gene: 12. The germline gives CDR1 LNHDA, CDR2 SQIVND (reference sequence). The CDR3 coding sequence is TGTGCCAGTATCTCTCAACCGGGACAGATCTCTGGAAACACCATATATTTT. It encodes CASISQPGQISGNTIYF.

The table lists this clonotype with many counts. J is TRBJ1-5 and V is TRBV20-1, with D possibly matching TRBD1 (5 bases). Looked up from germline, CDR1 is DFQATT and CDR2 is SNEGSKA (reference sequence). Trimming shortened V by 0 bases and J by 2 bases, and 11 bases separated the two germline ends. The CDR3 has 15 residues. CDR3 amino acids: CSARDQGIGNQPQHF. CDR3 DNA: TGCAGTGCTAGAGATCAGGGAATTGGCAATCAGCCCCAGCATTTT.

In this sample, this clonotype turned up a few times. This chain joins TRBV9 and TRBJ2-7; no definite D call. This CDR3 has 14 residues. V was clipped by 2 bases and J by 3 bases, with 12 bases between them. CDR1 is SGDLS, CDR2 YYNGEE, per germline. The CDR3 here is CASSVGFSNYEQYF. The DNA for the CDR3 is TGTGCCAGCAGCGTGGGGTTCTCTAACTACGAGCAGTACTTC.

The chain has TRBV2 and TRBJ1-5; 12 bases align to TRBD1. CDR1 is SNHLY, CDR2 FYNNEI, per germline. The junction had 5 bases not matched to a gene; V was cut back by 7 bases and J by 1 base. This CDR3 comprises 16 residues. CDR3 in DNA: TGTGCCAGCACCGGGACAGGGGGCCCGAGCAATCAGCCCCAGCATTTT. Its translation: CASTGTGGPSNQPQHF.

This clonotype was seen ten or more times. This chain's CDR3 is CASRRNSLNTEAFF. The CDR3 nucleotides are TGTGCCAGCAGGAGGAACAGTTTGAACACTGAAGCTTTCTTT. V and J are TRBV2 and TRBJ1-1; D is undetermined. Trimming cost V 6 bases and J 0 bases, with 11 bases left between them. CDR3 size: 14 residues. CDR1 is SNHLY and CDR2 is FYNNEI in the germline V gene.

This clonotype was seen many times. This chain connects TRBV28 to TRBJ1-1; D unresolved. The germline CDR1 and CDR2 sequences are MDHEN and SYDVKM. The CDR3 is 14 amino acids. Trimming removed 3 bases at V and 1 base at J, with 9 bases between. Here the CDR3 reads CASSLGKGNTEAFF. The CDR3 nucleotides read TGTGCCAGCAGTTTGGGCAAGGGGAACACTGAAGCTTTCTTT.

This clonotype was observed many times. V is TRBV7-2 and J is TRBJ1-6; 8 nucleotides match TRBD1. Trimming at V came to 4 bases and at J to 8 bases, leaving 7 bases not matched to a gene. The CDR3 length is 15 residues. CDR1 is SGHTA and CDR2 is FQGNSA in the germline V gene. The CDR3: CASSSWTGSHSPLHF. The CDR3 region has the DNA TGTGCCAGCAGCTCGTGGACAGGGTCGCATTCACCCCTCCACTTT. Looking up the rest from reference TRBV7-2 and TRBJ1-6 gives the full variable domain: GAGVSQSPSNKVTEKGKDVELRCDPISGHTALYWYRQSLGQGLEFLIYFQGNSAPDKSGLPSDRFSAERTGGSVSTLTIQRTQQEDSAVYLCASSSWTGSHSPLHFGNGTRLTVT.

CDR3 in DNA: TGTGCCAGCAGCGCGAGCCATGACAGGGGGCGCCCTGAAAAACTGTTTTTT. Its protein is CASSASHDRGRPEKLFF. The chain combines TRBV9 with TRBJ1-4; the match to TRBD1 covers 10 bases. CDR1 and CDR2 from the germline V gene are SGDLS and YYNGEE. There are 17 residues in the CDR3. V shed 3 bases and J 7 bases; nucleotides not matched to a gene: 12.

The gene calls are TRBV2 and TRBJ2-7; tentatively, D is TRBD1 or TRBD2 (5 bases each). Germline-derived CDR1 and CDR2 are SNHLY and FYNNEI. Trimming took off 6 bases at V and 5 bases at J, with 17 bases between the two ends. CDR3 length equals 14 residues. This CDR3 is CASSGDLGFHEQYF. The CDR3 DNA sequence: TGTGCCAGCAGCGGGGACCTTGGTTTCCACGAGCAGTACTTC.

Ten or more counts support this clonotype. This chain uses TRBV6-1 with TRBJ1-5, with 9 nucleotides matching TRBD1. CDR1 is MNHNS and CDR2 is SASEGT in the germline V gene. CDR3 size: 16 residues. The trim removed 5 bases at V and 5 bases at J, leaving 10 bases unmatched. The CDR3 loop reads CASSPHRGDRDQPQHF. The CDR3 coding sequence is TGTGCCAGCAGTCCCCATCGCGGGGACAGGGATCAGCCCCAGCATTTT.

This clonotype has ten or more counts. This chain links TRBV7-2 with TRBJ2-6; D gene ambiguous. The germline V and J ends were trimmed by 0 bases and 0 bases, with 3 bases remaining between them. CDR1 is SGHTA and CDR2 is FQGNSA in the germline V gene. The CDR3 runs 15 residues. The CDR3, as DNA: TGTGCCAGCAGCTTAGCGACCTCTGGGGCCAACGTCCTGACTTTC. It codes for CASSLATSGANVLTF.

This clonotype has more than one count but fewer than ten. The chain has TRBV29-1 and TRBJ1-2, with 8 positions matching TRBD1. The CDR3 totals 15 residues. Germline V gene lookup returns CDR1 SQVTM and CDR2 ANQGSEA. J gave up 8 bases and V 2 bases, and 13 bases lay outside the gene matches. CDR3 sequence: CSVESPTRGLGGYTF. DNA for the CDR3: TGCAGCGTTGAATCGCCGACCAGGGGGCTGGGAGGCTACACCTTC.

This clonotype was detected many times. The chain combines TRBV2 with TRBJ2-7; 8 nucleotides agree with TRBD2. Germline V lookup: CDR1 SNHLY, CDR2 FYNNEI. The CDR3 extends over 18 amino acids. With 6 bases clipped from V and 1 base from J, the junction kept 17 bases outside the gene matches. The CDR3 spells CASRRGGRAGEGSYEQYF. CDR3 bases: TGTGCCAGCAGGAGGGGTGGTAGAGCGGGAGAAGGATCCTACGAGCAGTACTTC.

CDR3 in DNA: TGCAGTGCTAGACAGGGGGCAGATACGCAGTATTTT. Residues: CSARQGADTQYF. The V and J genes are TRBV20-1 and TRBJ2-3, with TRBD1 matching 7 bases. The CDR3 extends over 12 amino acids. V lost 2 bases to trimming and J lost 4 bases; unmatched junction nucleotides: 0. Germline V gene sequence: CDR1 DFQATT, CDR2 SNEGSKA (reference sequence).

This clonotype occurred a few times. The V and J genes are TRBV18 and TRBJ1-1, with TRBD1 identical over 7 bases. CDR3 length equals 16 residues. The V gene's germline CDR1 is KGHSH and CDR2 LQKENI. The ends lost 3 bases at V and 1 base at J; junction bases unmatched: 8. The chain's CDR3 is CASSPPGRGSNTEAFF. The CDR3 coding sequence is TGTGCCAGCTCACCTCCGGGCAGGGGGTCGAACACTGAAGCTTTCTTT.

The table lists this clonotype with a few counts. CDR3 in amino acids: CASSTDRVSYEQYF. The CDR3 DNA is TGTGCCAGCAGTACAGACAGGGTCTCCTACGAGCAGTACTTC. The chain couples TRBV12-3 or TRBV12-4 to TRBJ2-7; TRBD1 matches at 7 bases. The CDR3 totals 14 residues. V gave up 5 bases and J gave up 0 bases; unmatched junction bases: 4.

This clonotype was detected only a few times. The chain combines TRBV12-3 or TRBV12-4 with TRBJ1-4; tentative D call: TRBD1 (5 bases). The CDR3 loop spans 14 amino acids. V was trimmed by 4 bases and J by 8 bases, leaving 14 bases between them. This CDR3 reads CASSSHVHREKLFF. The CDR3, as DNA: TGTGCCAGCAGTTCCCACGTCCACAGGGAAAAACTGTTTTTT.

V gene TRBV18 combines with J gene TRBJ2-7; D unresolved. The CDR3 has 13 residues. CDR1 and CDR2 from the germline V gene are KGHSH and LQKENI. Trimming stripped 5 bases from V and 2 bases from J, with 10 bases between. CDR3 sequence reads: CASSGAITYEQYF. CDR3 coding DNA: TGTGCCAGCTCAGGTGCGATCACCTACGAGCAGTACTTC.

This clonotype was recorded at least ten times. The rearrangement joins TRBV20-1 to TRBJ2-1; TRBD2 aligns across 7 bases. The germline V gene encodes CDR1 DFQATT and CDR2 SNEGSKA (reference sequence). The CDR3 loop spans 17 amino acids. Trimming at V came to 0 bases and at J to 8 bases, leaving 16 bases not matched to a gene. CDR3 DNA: TGCAGTGCTAGAGATCCCGACCCTAGCGGCCGACGCGATGAGCAGTTCTTC. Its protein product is CSARDPDPSGRRDEQFF.

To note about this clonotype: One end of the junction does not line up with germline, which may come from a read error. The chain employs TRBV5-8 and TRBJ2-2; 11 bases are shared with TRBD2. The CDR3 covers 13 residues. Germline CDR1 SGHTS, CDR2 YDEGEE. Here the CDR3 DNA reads TGTGCCAGCAGCGACACACTAGCGGGAGAGATCATTTTT. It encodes CASSDTLAGEIIF.

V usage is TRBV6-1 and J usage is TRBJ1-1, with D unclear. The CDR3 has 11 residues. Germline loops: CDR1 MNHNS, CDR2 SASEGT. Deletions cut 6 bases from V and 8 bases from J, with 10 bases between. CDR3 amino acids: CASSPFGEAFF. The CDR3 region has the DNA TGTGCCAGCAGCCCGTTTGGGGAAGCTTTCTTT.